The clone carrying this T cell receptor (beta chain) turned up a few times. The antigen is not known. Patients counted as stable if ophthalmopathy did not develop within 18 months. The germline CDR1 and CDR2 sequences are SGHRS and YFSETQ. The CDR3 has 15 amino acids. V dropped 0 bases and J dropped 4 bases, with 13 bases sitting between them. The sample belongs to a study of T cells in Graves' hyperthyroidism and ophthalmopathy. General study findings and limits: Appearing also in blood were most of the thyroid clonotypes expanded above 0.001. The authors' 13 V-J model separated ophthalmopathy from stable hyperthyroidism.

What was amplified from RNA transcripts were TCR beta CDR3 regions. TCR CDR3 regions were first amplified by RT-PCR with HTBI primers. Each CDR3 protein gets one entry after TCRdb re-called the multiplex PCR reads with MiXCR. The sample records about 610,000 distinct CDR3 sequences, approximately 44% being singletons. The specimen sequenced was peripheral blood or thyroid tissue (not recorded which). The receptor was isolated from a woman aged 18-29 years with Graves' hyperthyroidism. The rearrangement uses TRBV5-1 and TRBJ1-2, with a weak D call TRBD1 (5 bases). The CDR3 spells CASSLDPGGGYGYTF. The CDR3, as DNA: TGCGCCAGCAGCTTGGACCCCGGGGGGGGCTATGGCTACACCTTC. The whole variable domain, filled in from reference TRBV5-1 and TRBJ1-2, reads KAGVTQTPRYLIKTRGQQVTLSCSPISGHRSVSWYQQTPGQGLQFLFEYFSETQRNKGNFPGRFSGRQFSNSRSEMNVSTLELGDSALYLCASSLDPGGGYGYTFGSGTRLTVV.